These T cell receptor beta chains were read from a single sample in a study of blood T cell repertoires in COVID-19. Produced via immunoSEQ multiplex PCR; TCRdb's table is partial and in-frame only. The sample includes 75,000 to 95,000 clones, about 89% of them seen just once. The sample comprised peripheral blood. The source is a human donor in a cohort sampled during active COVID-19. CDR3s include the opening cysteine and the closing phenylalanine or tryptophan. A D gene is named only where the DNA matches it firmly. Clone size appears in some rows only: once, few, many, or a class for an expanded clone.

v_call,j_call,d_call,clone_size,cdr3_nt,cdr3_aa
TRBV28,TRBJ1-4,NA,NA,TGTGCCATAACAGGGAGTACGAGGGAAAAACTGTTTTTT,CAITGSTREKLFF
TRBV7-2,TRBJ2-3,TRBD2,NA,TGTGCCAGCAGCATAACCCTAGCGGGCACAGATACGCAGTATTTT,CASSITLAGTDTQYF
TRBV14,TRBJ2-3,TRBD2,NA,TGTGCCAGCAGCCAGCACCTGGCGGGAGAAGATACGCAGTATTTT,CASSQHLAGEDTQYF
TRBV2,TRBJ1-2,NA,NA,TGTGCCAGCAGCCGGGACAAGGACGACTATGGCTACACCTTC,CASSRDKDDYGYTF
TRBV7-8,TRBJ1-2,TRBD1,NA,TGTGCCAGCAGCTCGCAGGGGGCGGACTATGGCTACACCTTC,CASSSQGADYGYTF
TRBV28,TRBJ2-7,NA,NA,TGTGCCAGCAGTTTGTTACAGCACTCCTACGAGCAGTACTTC,CASSLLQHSYEQYF
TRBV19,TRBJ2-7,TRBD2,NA,TGTGCCAGTACGGCCTGGACTAGCGGACACTACGAGCAGTACTTC,CASTAWTSGHYEQYF
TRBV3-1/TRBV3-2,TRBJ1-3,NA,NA,TGTGCCAGCAGCCAAGCAGGAACTGGAAACACCATATATTTT,CASSQAGTGNTIYF
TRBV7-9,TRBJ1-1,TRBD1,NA,TGTGCCAGCAGTTCCCCCAGGGTGTCAGGGGGCGAGAACACTGAAGCTTTCTTT,CASSSPRVSGGENTEAFF
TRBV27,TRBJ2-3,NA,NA,TGTGCCAGCAAAGGACTTGCCAGCACAGATACGCAGTATTTT,CASKGLASTDTQYF
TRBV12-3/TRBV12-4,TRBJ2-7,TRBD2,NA,TGTGCCAGCAGTTTAGTGGCGGGGGGCGAGCAGTACTTC,CASSLVAGGEQYF
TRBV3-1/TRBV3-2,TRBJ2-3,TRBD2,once,TGTGCCAGCAGCCAAGGGACAGCTGGTAGTTTAGCGGGAGGGTTCTCTTGGGCAGATACGCAGTATTTT,CASSQGTAGSLAGGFSWADTQYF
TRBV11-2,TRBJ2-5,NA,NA,TGTGCCAGCAACGCCCGGGGGACAGTCGAGACCCAGTACTTC,CASNARGTVETQYF
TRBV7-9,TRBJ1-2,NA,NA,TGTGCCAGCAGCCGGGGGGTAGGAGCTGGCTACACCTTC,CASSRGVGAGYTF
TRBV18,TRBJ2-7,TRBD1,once,TGTGCCAGCTCACCACCGGGGGACAGATACGAGCAGTACTTC,CASSPPGDRYEQYF
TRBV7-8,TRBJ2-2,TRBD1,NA,TGTGCCAGCAGCTTCCTCCCGGGACAGGGGTTCGTAAACACCGGGGAGCTGTTTTTT,CASSFLPGQGFVNTGELFF
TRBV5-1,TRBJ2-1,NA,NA,TGCGCCAGCAGCTTGGTGGCAGGAAGCAATGAGCAGTTCTTC,CASSLVAGSNEQFF
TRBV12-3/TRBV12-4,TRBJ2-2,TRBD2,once,TGTGCCAGCAGTTCCGGACTAGCCGGGGAGCTGTTTTTT,CASSSGLAGELFF
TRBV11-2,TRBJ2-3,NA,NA,TGTGCCAGCAGCTTGGCAGGACTCACAGATACGCAGTATTTT,CASSLAGLTDTQYF
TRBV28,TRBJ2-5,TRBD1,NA,TGTGCCAGCAGTTTCTCGGGGACAGGGGGACGGGAGACCCAGTACTTC,CASSFSGTGGRETQYF
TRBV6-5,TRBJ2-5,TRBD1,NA,TGTGCCAGCAGCCAACCCGGGACAGCCCAAGAGACCCAGTACTTC,CASSQPGTAQETQYF
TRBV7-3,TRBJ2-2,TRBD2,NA,TGTGCCAGCAGCACTTCCCCGGGACTAGCAACCGGGGAGCTGTTTTTT,CASSTSPGLATGELFF
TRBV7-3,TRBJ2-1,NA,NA,TGTGCCAGCAGCTTCGCTACCCCGGCGGGGGAGCAGTTCTTC,CASSFATPAGEQFF
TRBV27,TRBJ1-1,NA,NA,TGTGCCAGCCGACAGACCATGAACACTGAAGCTTTCTTT,CASRQTMNTEAFF
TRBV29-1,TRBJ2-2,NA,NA,TGCAGCGTCTCTCAGTTGGGAGTGAACACCGGGGAGCTGTTTTTT,CSVSQLGVNTGELFF
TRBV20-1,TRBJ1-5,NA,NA,TGCAGTGCTAGTAAGGGGGGGACTACCAATCAGCCCCAGCATTTT,CSASKGGTTNQPQHF
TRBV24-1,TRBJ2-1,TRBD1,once,TGTGCCACCAGTGAGAGGACAGGGGGCACCTACAATGAGCAGTTCTTC,CATSERTGGTYNEQFF
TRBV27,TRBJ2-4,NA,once,TGTGCCTCCCCAAGGAGGGCCAAAAACATTCAGTACTTC,CASPRRAKNIQYF
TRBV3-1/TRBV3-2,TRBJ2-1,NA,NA,TGTGCCAGCAGCCAAGGGGAGACTAGGGGCAATGAGCAGTTCTTC,CASSQGETRGNEQFF
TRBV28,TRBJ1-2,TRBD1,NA,TGTGCCAGCAGTATGACAGGGGGAGTTTATGGCTACACCTTC,CASSMTGGVYGYTF
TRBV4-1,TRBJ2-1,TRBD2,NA,TGCGCCAGCAGCCATGGGGAGCTGTTCGGGAAGCGGGAGGGGAATGAGCAGTTCTTC,CASSHGELFGKREGNEQFF
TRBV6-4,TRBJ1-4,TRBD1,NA,TGTGCCAGCAGGGACTCGGGACAGGGGAACTTCGGTGAAAAACTGTTTTTT,CASRDSGQGNFGEKLFF
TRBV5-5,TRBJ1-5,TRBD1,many,TGTGCCAGCAGCCAGACAGGGGCGCAGCCCCAGCATTTT,CASSQTGAQPQHF
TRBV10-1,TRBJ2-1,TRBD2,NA,TGCGCCAGCAGTGAGTCACCGACTAGCGGGAGGTATGAGCAGTTCTTC,CASSESPTSGRYEQFF
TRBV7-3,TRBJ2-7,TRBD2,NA,TGTGCCAGCAGCTTAGACGGGACTAGCGGGGTCTCCTACGAGCAGTACTTC,CASSLDGTSGVSYEQYF
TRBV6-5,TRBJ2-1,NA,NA,TGTGCCAGCAGTTACCGACAGGACAATGAGCAGTTCTTC,CASSYRQDNEQFF
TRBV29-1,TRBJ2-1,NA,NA,TGCAGCGCATGCGAAGGGAGTTCCTACAATGAGCAGTTCTTC,CSACEGSSYNEQFF
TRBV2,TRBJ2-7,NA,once,TGTGCCAGCAGCTATAACTACGAGCAGTACTTC,CASSYNYEQYF
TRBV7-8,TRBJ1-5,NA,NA,TGTGCCAGCAGCTTAGGTAGTATAGTTATCGGGAATCAGCCCCAGCATTTT,CASSLGSIVIGNQPQHF
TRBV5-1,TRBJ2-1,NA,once,TGCGCCAGCAGCTCGGGGGGCCCCTACAATGAGCAGTTCTTC,CASSSGGPYNEQFF
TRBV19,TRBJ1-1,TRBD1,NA,TGTGCCAGTAGTACCTGGGACAGCGTGGTCGGCACTGAAGCTTTCTTT,CASSTWDSVVGTEAFF
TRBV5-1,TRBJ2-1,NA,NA,TGCGCCAGCAGCTTGAAGGGCAGGGACAATGAGCAGTTCTTC,CASSLKGRDNEQFF